In this sample, the clone carrying this T cell receptor beta chain turned up many times. This sample was taken from a study of early T cells in non-severe SARS-CoV-2 infection. The overall study: Sequencing was performed on bulk RNA from unsorted whole blood, leaving chains unpaired.

The CDR3 is 15 amino acids. J gave up 7 bases and V 4 bases, and 8 bases lay outside the gene matches. Unique molecular identifier tags were affixed to discrete cDNA molecules. TCRdb used MiXCR to reprocess the 5' RACE reads, holding one entry per CDR3 protein. The table lists around 70,000 distinct CDR3 sequences, more than 10% of them singletons. The sample comprised whole blood. The rearrangement joins TRBV12-3 or TRBV12-4 to TRBJ2-7; 12 nucleotides line up with TRBD1. The clonotype was recovered from an adult who was a healthcare worker with PCR-confirmed SARS-CoV-2 infection or an uninfected control (not recorded which). CDR3 bases: TGTGCCAGCAGTTCGCCGGGACAGGGGGCGTTTGAGCAGTACTTC. Residues: CASSSPGQGAFEQYF.